The 3 T cell receptor beta chains below come from one sample, sequenced in a study of human T cells and chemical hapten exposure (dated by TCRdb to about 2021). Libraries were constructed by RACE. The sequencer listed for this sample is NextSeq 500. TCRdb reanalyzed the raw reads on its own, using fastp at Q25 for trimming and MiXCR for clone calling, and kept in-frame beta chains. Entries are consolidated by CDR3 protein sequence, retaining the most common genes and DNA. This sample comprises over 70,000 distinct CDR3 sequences, 11% of them detected only once. The ten largest clones capture 0.85% to 1.2% of the sample. This specimen's time point label, per the study, means: patch test 3, about 24 weeks after DPC sensitization. The treatment or condition label on this specimen signifies: therapeutic diphenylcyclopropenone sensitization with weekly scalp DPC. This specimen was whole blood, taken in connection with sensitization to the hapten diphenylcyclopropenone (DPC). Receptors originate from a woman under 40 with alopecia areata. Some clones in this sample may be carry-over from other donors' samples.

There are a few counts of this clonotype. CDR3 residues: CASSIGGTSGAYEQYF. The CDR3 nucleotides read TGTGCCAGTAGTATAGGCGGGACTAGCGGAGCCTACGAGCAGTACTTC. This chain connects TRBV19 to TRBJ2-7; 11 bases fit TRBD2. V gave up 1 base and J gave up 2 bases; unmatched junction bases: 4. The CDR3 is 16 amino acids. CDR1 LNHDA and CDR2 SQIVND come from the germline V gene (reference sequence).

This clonotype has at least ten counts. The chain joins TRBV6-2 or TRBV6-3 to TRBJ2-6; no reliable D call. The germline CDR1 and CDR2 sequences are MNHEY and SVGEGT. The CDR3 runs 18 residues. V lost 4 bases to trimming and J lost 4 bases, with 20 bases between them. CDR3 coding DNA: TGTGCCAGCAGTTTGTTGGGCCACGTTCCCCCCGGGGCCAACGTCCTGACTTTC. This sequence encodes CASSLLGHVPPGANVLTF.

V is TRBV28 and J is TRBJ2-1, with a possible D match to TRBD2 (5 bases). Germline V CDR1 and CDR2: MDHEN, SYDVKM. With 7 bases removed from V and 6 bases from J, the gap between germline ends came to 13 bases. CDR3 size: 13 residues. The DNA of the CDR3 is TGTGCCAGCAACACCGGGAAGCGCAATGAGCAGTTCTTC. It specifies CASNTGKRNEQFF. The whole variable domain, filled in from reference TRBV28 and TRBJ2-1, reads DVKVTQSSRYLVKRTGEKVFLECVQDMDHENMFWYRQDPGLGLRLIYFSYDVKMKEKGDIPEGYSVSREKKERFSLILESASTNQTSMYLCASNTGKRNEQFFGPGTRLTVL.